This TCR beta chain is drawn from a study of blood T cell repertoires in COVID-19. Study context: The United States, Italy and Spain supplied acute and convalescent COVID-19 samples. T cells, B-cell-depleted T cells, or PBMCs provided the cDNA or gDNA that served as material.

Authors' data handling: Reference gene primers were amplified, and this amplification served to estimate nucleated cell counts. Some clones are missing from TCRdb's copy, which holds only in-frame ones; the method was immunoSEQ multiplex PCR. V, J and clone size derive from that table, while D and trimming were established from the DNA sequence. The repertoire holds more than 85,000 clones, with around 84% as singletons. Germline CDR1 SGHAT, CDR2 FQNNGV. V was pared by 5 bases and J by 3 bases, with 14 bases between. This CDR3 comprises 15 residues. The genes are TRBV11-2 and TRBJ2-1; tentatively, D is TRBD2 (5 bases). The sequenced sample was peripheral blood. This TCR was sampled from a woman at least 80 years old with active or convalescent COVID-19. This CDR3 reads CASSGGNYGYNEQFF. The DNA of the CDR3 is TGTGCCAGCAGCGGAGGCAACTACGGCTACAATGAGCAGTTCTTC.